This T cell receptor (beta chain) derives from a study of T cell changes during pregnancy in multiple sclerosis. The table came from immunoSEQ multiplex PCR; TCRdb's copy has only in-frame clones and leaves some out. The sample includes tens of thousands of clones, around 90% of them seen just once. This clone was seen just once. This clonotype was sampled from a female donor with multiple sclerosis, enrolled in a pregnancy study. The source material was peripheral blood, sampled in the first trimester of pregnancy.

CDR3 coding DNA: TGTGCCAGCAGCCGACCACTAGCGGGAGCTTCCTACGAGCAGTACTTC. Residues: CASSRPLAGASYEQYF. V usage is TRBV7-2 and J usage is TRBJ2-7; 11 positions agree with TRBD2. In germline, CDR1 is SGHTA, CDR2 FQGNSA. V dropped 5 bases and J dropped 1; count of bases not matched to a gene: 7. This CDR3 region has 16 residues.